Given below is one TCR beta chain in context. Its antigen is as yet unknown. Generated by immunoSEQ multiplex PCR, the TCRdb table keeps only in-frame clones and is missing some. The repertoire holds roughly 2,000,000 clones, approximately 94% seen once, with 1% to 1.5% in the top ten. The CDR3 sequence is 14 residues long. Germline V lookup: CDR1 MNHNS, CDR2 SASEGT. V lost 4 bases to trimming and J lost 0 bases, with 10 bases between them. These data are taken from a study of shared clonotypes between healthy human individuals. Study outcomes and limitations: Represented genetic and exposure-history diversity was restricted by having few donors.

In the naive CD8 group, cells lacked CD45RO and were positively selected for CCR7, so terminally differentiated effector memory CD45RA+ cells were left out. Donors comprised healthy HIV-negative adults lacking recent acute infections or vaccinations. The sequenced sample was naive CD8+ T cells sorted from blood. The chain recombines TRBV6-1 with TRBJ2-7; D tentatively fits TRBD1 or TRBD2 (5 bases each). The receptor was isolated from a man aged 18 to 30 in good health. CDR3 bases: TGTGCCAGCAGTGGTCGGGACGCCTCCTACGAGCAGTACTTC. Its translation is CASSGRDASYEQYF.